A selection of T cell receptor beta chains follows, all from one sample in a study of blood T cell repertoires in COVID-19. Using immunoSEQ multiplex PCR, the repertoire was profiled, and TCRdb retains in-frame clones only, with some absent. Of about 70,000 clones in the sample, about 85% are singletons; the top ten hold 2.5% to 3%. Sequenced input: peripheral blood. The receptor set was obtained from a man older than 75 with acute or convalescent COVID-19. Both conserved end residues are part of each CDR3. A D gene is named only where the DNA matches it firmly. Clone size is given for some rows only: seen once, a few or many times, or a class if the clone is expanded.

TGTGCCAGCAGTATGAGGACTAGCGGGGTAAATGAGCAGTTCTTC	CASSMRTSGVNEQFF	TRBJ2-1	TRBV6-5	-	TRBD2
TGTGCCACCAGTGGTACAGGTGCCAATCAGCCCCAGCATTTT	CATSGTGANQPQHF	TRBJ1-5	TRBV24-1	-	-
TGTGCCAGCAAAGGATGGGGCAACACTGAAGCTTTCTTT	CASKGWGNTEAFF	TRBJ1-1	TRBV27	-	-
TGTGCCAGCAGTCGCGACAGTGGTCAGCCCCAGCATTTT	CASSRDSGQPQHF	TRBJ1-5	TRBV6-4	-	-
TGTGCCAGCCGAGGTTGGGGGGATGAAAAACTGTTTTTT	CASRGWGDEKLFF	TRBJ1-4	TRBV2	-	-
TGTGCCAGCAGCGGAAGGCGCCAGGGGAAAGAAGGGTTTGCAACTAATGAAAAACTGTTTTTT	CASSGRRQGKEGFATNEKLFF	TRBJ1-4	TRBV9	-	-
TGTGCCAGCAGCACTAGCGGGAGTTATCAAGAGACCCAGTACTTC	CASSTSGSYQETQYF	TRBJ2-5	TRBV9	-	TRBD2
TGTGCCTGGAGTGTAGTGGCAGGGGTCGTCCCCTATGGCTACACCTTC	CAWSVVAGVVPYGYTF	TRBJ1-2	TRBV30	-	-
TGTGCCAGCAGCTTAGACAGACACGAGCAGTACTTC	CASSLDRHEQYF	TRBJ2-7	TRBV7-6	-	-
TGTGCCAGCAGCTTAGCGGGCAGGGGGTTTAACTATGGCTACACCTTC	CASSLAGRGFNYGYTF	TRBJ1-2	TRBV7-8	-	TRBD1
TGCAGCGTTGAAGCACGGGACAGAAACACCGGGGAGCTGTTTTTT	CSVEARDRNTGELFF	TRBJ2-2	TRBV29-1	once	TRBD1
TGTGCCAGCAGCTTGGAACGGGGTTACAATTCACCCCTCCACTTT	CASSLERGYNSPLHF	TRBJ1-6	TRBV5-8	few	-
TGTGCCACCAGCAGAACCCGGACAGGGAGGAGCTGGCAAGAGACCCAGTACTTC	CATSRTRTGRSWQETQYF	TRBJ2-5	TRBV15	-	TRBD1
TGTGCCAGCAGTTACGGGACTAGCGGTACCTACGAGCAGTACTTC	CASSYGTSGTYEQYF	TRBJ2-7	TRBV6-5	-	TRBD2
TGTGCCAGCAGCGTACAGGTTTACACTGAAGCTTTCTTT	CASSVQVYTEAFF	TRBJ1-1	TRBV9	few	-
TGTGCCTGGAGCAGGGACAGGGGGGTTCACGAGCAGTACTTC	CAWSRDRGVHEQYF	TRBJ2-7	TRBV30	-	TRBD1
TGTGCCAGCACAGGGCCCGGGGGGACTGAAGCTTTCTTT	CASTGPGGTEAFF	TRBJ1-1	TRBV9	once	-
TGTGCCAGCAGCCTAACAGGGGGCCTTTTTTACGAGCAGTACTTC	CASSLTGGLFYEQYF	TRBJ2-7	TRBV3-1/TRBV3-2	-	TRBD1
TGTGCCTGGAGAAAATTACGGGACAGCAAGGGTTCCTACGAGCAGTACTTC	CAWRKLRDSKGSYEQYF	TRBJ2-7	TRBV30	-	TRBD1
TGTGCCAGCAGCTTAGTGGTCATCGCAGTTAACTATGGCTACACCTTC	CASSLVVIAVNYGYTF	TRBJ1-2	TRBV7-9	-	-
TGTGCCAGCTCACCATTTGGGGACAGTAGGGGTGAGCAGTTCTTC	CASSPFGDSRGEQFF	TRBJ2-1	TRBV18	-	TRBD1
TGTGCCAGCAGCTTGGGGGTGGTGGGCCTTTCGGTAGCTTTCTTT	CASSLGVVGLSVAFF	TRBJ1-1	TRBV5-6	-	-
TGCGCCAGCAGCTCCATAGCGGGAGGGCGTAATGAGCAGTACTTC	CASSSIAGGRNEQYF	TRBJ2-7	TRBV5-1	-	TRBD2
TGTGCCATCAGCGATAAGCAGCTAGCGGGAGGAAAAGCCTACGAGCAGTACTTC	CAISDKQLAGGKAYEQYF	TRBJ2-7	TRBV10-3	-	TRBD2
TGTGCCAGCAGTTACGGGCCCCGGACAGGGGGCTTAAGGGAGCAGTACTTC	CASSYGPRTGGLREQYF	TRBJ2-7	TRBV6-2/TRBV6-3	-	TRBD1
TGTGCCAGCTCTTGGAGTAGCACAGATACGCAGTATTTT	CASSWSSTDTQYF	TRBJ2-3	TRBV9	-	-
TGCGCCAGCAGTGGCGGGAGGGCCCACGGAAATGAGCAGTTCTTC	CASSGGRAHGNEQFF	TRBJ2-1	TRBV4-3	-	TRBD2
TGTGCCTGGACCCGGCAGGGGGCAAATGGCTACACCTTC	CAWTRQGANGYTF	TRBJ1-2	TRBV30	-	TRBD1
TGTGCCAGCAGTGTAAGACAGATGAACACTGAAGCTTTCTTT	CASSVRQMNTEAFF	TRBJ1-1	TRBV2	-	-